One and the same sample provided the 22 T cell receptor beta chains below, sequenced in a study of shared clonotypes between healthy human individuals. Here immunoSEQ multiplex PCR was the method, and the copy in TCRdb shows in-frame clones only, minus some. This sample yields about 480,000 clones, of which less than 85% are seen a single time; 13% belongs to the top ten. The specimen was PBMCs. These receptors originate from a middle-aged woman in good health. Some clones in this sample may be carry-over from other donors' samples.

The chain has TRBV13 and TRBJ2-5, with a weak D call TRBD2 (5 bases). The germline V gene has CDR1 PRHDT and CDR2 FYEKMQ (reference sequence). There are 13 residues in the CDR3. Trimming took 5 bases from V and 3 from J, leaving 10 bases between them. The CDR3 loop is CASSKDFKETQYF. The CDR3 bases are TGTGCCAGCAGCAAGGACTTTAAAGAGACCCAGTACTTC.

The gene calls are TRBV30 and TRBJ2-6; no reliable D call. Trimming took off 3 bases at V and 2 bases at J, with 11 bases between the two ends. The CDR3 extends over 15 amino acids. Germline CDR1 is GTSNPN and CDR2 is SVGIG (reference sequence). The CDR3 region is CAWRLGLAGANVLTF. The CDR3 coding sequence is TGTGCCTGGAGGCTAGGTTTGGCTGGGGCCAACGTCCTGACTTTC.

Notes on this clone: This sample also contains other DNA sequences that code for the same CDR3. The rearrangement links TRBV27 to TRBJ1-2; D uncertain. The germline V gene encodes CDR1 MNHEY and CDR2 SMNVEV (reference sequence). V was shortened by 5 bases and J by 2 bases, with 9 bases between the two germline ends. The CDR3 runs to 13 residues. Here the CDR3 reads CASSHSRNYGYTF. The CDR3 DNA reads TGTGCCAGCAGTCATTCCAGGAACTATGGCTACACCTTC.

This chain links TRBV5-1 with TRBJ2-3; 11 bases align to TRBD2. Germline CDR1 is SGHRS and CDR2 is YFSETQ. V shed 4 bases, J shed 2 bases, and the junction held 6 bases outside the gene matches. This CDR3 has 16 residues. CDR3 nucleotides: TGCGCCAGCAGCCCGCGACTAGCGGGAAACACAGATACGCAGTATTTT. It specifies CASSPRLAGNTDTQYF.

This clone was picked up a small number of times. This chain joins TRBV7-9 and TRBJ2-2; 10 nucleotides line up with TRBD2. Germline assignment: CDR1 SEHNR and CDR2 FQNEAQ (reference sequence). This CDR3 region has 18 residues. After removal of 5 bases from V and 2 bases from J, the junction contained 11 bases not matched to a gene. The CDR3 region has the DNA TGTGCCAGCAGCACACTCCTAGCGGGAGTGGTAAACACCGGGGAGCTGTTTTTT. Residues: CASSTLLAGVVNTGELFF.

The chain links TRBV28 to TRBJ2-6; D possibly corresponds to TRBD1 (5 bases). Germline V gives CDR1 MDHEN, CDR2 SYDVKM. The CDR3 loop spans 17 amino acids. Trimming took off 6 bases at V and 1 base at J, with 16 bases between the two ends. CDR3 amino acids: CASSLTGPPSGANVLTF. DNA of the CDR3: TGTGCCAGCAGCCTAACAGGTCCCCCATCTGGGGCCAACGTCCTGACTTTC.

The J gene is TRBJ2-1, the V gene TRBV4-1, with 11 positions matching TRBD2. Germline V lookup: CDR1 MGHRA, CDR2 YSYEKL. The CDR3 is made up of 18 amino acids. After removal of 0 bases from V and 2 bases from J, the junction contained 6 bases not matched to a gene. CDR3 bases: TGCGCCAGCAGCCAAGACTTAGGGGGACTAGCGGCCTACAATGAGCAGTTCTTC. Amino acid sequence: CASSQDLGGLAAYNEQFF.

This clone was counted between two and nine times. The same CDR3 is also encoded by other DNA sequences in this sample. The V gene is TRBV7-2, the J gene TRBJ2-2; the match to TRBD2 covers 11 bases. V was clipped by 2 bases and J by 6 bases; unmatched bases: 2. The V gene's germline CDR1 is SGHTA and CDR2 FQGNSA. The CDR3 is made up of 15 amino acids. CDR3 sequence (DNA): TGTGCCAGCAGCTTAACTAGCGGGAGTGCCGGGGAGCTGTTTTTT. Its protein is CASSLTSGSAGELFF.

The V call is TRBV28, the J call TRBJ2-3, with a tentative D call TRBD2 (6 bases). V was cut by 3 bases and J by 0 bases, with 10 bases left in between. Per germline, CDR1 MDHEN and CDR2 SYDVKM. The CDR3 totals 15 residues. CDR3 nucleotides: TGTGCCAGCAGTTTTTTGGAGGGAAGCACAGATACGCAGTATTTT. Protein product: CASSFLEGSTDTQYF.

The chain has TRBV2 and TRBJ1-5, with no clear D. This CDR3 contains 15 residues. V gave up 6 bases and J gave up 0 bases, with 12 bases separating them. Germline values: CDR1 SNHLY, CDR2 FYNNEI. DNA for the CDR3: TGTGCCAGCAGCCCAGACCGGTATAGCAATCAGCCCCAGCATTTT. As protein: CASSPDRYSNQPQHF.

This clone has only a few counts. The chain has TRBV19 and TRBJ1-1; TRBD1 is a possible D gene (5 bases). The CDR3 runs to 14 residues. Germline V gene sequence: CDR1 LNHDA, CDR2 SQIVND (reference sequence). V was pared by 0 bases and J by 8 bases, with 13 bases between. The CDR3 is CASSIETRDREAFF. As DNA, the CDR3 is TGTGCCAGTAGTATAGAAACGCGAGACAGAGAAGCTTTCTTT.

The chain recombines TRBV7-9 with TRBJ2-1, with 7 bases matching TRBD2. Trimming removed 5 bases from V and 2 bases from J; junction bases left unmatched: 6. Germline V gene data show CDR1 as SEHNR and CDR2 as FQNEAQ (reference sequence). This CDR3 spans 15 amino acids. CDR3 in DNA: TGTGCCAGCAGCCCTACCGGACTAGCCTACAATGAGCAGTTCTTC. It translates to CASSPTGLAYNEQFF.

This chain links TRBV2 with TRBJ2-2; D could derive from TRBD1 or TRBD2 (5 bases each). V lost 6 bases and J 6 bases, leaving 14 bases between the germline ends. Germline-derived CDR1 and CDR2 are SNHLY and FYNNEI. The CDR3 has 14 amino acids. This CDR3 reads CASRDNRGAGELFF. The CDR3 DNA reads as TGTGCCAGCAGGGATAATCGAGGGGCCGGGGAGCTGTTTTTT.

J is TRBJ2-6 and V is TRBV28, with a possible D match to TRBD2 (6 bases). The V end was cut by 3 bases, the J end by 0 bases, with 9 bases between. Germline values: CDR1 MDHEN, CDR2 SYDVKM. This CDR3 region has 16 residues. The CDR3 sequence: CASSFGGVSGANVLTF. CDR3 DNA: TGTGCCAGCAGTTTTGGAGGGGTCTCTGGGGCCAACGTCCTGACTTTC.

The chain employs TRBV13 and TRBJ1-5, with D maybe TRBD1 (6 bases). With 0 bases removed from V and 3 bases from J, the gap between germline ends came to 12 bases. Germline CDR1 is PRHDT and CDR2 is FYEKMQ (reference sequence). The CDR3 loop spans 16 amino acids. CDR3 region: CASSLGHGQNNQPQHF. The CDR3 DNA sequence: TGTGCCAGCAGCTTAGGCCATGGACAGAACAATCAGCCCCAGCATTTT.

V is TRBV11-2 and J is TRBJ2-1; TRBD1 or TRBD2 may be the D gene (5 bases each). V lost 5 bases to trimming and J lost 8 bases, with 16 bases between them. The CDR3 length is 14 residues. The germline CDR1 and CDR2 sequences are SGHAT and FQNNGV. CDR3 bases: TGTGCCAGCAGCACCGACGGGGCCTGGGATGAGCAGTTCTTC. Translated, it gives CASSTDGAWDEQFF.

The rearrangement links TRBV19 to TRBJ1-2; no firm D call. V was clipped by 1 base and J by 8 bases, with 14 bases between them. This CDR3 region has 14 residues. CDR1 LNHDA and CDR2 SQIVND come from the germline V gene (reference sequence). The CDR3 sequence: CASSIVWGTEGYTF. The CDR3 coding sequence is TGTGCCAGTAGTATAGTATGGGGAACGGAAGGCTACACCTTC.

The CDR3 here is CASSPDRGRVTGELFF. DNA for the CDR3: TGTGCCAGCAGCCCGGACAGGGGGCGGGTCACCGGGGAGCTGTTTTTT. This chain links TRBV5-6 with TRBJ2-2, with 11 bases matching TRBD1. The ends lost 4 bases at V and 4 bases at J; junction bases unmatched: 6. This CDR3 contains 16 residues. Germline CDR1 is SGHDT and CDR2 is YYEEEE.

The CDR3 DNA reads TGCGCCAGCAGTCCAGACATCTACGAGCAGTACTTC. This codes for CASSPDIYEQYF. The rearrangement links TRBV10-2 to TRBJ2-7; D ambiguous. CDR1 and CDR2 from the germline V gene are WSHSY and SAAADI. V dropped 5 bases and J dropped 3 bases, with 8 bases sitting between them. The CDR3 has 12 amino acids.

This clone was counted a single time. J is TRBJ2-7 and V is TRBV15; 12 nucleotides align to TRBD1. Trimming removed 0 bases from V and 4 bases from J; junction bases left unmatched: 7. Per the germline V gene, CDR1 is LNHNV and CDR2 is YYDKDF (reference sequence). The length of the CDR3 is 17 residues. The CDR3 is CATSRDLWDRGQYEQYF. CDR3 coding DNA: TGTGCCACCAGCAGAGATCTCTGGGACAGGGGGCAGTACGAGCAGTACTTC.

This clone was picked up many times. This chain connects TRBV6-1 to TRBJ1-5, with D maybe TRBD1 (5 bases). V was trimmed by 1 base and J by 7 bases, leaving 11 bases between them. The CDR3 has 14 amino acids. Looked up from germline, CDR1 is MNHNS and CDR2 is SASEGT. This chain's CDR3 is CASSEGTKEQPQHF. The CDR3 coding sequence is TGTGCCAGCAGTGAAGGGACAAAAGAACAGCCCCAGCATTTT.

CDR3 nucleotides: TGTGCCAGCTCAGCGGGACAGGCTAGTATAGATGAGCAGTTCTTC. This translates into CASSAGQASIDEQFF. The rearrangement uses TRBV18 and TRBJ2-1, with 8 bases aligning to TRBD1. CDR1 is KGHSH and CDR2 is LQKENI in the germline V gene. CDR3 length: 15 amino acids. V lost 5 bases to trimming and J lost 8 bases; unmatched junction nucleotides: 11.